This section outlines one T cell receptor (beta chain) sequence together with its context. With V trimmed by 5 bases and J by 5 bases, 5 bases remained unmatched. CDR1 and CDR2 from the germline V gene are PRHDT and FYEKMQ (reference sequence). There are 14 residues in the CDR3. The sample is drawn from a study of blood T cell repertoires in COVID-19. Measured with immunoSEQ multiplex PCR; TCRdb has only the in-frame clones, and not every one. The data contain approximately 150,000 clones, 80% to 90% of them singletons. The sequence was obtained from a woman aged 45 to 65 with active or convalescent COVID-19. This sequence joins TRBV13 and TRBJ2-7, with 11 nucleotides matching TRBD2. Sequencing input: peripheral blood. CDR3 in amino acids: CASSRSGGANEQYF. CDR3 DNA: TGTGCCAGCAGCCGTAGCGGGGGGGCGAACGAGCAGTACTTC.